The 3 T cell receptor beta chains in this list originate from one sample, sequenced in a study of brain T cells in children with intractable seizures. Data came from immunoSEQ multiplex PCR; TCRdb stores just in-frame clones and leaves some out. The sample contains tens of thousands of clones, roughly 91% of which appear only once. Sequencing used peripheral blood, obtained at surgery. The receptor set was obtained from a boy in the first two years of life with tuberous sclerosis and intractable seizures.

The chain couples TRBV4-2 to TRBJ1-5; TRBD1 is a possible D gene (5 bases). The germline gives CDR1 LGHNA, CDR2 YNFKEQ. Trimming shortened V by 1 base and J by 4 bases, and 17 bases separated the two germline ends. This CDR3 region has 17 residues. This CDR3 is CASSQGPGHLRNQPQHF. The DNA of the CDR3 is TGTGCCAGCAGCCAAGGGCCAGGGCACTTGAGAAATCAGCCCCAGCATTTT.

The chain couples TRBV2 to TRBJ2-1; 9 positions match TRBD2. Germline V lookup: CDR1 SNHLY, CDR2 FYNNEI. The CDR3 spans 15 residues. With V trimmed by 1 base and J by 3 bases, 1 base remained unmatched. CDR3 in amino acids: CASSEGTSVYNEQFF. As DNA, the CDR3 is TGTGCCAGCAGTGAAGGGACTAGCGTCTACAATGAGCAGTTCTTC. Supplemented by reference TRBV2 and TRBJ2-1, the full variable domain reads EPEVTQTPSHQVTQMGQEVILRCVPISNHLYFYWYRQILGQKVEFLVSFYNNEISEKSEIFDDQFSVERPDGSNFTLKIRSTKLEDSAMYFCASSEGTSVYNEQFFGPGTRLTVL.

The CDR3, as DNA: TGTGCCAGCAGCCAGACTAGTACTGAAGCTTTCTTT. Translation: CASSQTSTEAFF. This chain joins TRBV3-1 (or the pseudogene TRBV3-2) and TRBJ1-1; D uncertain. Trimming took 3 bases from V and 5 from J, leaving 7 bases between them. Germline CDR1 and CDR2: LGHDT and YNNKEL (reference sequence). The CDR3 covers 12 residues.